Below, 13 T cell receptor beta chains from the same sample are listed, as sequenced in a study of T-cell reconstitution after alpha-beta-depleted transplantation in children. Molecular barcoding with unique molecular identifiers was used for the TCRbeta library. TCRdb processed the PCR reads anew with MiXCR; each CDR3 protein has one entry. This table has about 830,000 distinct CDR3 sequences, 16% appearing once. This material consisted of PBMCs, mostly from graft donor cells, taken 360 days after TCRalphabeta/CD19-depleted stem cell transplant. The receptor set was obtained from a male patient younger than 18 who had a stem cell transplant for acute lymphoblastic leukemia, so the T cells may come from the graft donor.

The V and J genes are TRBV18 and TRBJ1-4; 7 bases map to TRBD1. J gave up 5 bases and V 2 bases, and 11 bases lay outside the gene matches. This CDR3 spans 17 amino acids. CDR1 KGHSH and CDR2 LQKENI come from the germline V gene. The CDR3 region is CASSPEGQTTQNEKLFF. The CDR3 region has the DNA TGTGCCAGCTCACCAGAGGGACAGACAACCCAAAATGAAAAACTGTTTTTT.

This clonotype was seen repeatedly, ten times or more. The chain employs TRBV12-3 or TRBV12-4 and TRBJ2-3, with D perhaps TRBD2 (6 bases). CDR3 length equals 13 residues. Between the trimmed V and J ends, which lost 6 bases and 3 bases, there was a span of 10 bases. CDR3 in DNA: TGTGCCAGCAGGCCTAGCGCAACAGATACGCAGTATTTT. Amino acid sequence: CASRPSATDTQYF.

This clonotype was detected ten times or more. The chain has TRBV2 and TRBJ2-3; 8 nucleotides line up with TRBD2. The CDR3 totals 13 residues. V trimming: 7 bases; J trimming: 3 bases; junction bases outside the gene matches: 3. Germline V gene lookup returns CDR1 SNHLY and CDR2 FYNNEI. CDR3 bases: TGTGCCAGCAACAAGCGGGAGACAGATACGCAGTATTTT. It yields the protein CASNKRETDTQYF.

There are many counts of this clonotype. The genes are TRBV5-1 and TRBJ2-1; unclear D gene. The CDR3 loop spans 14 amino acids. The V gene's germline CDR1 is SGHRS and CDR2 YFSETQ. V lost 4 bases to trimming and J lost 2 bases, with 10 bases between them. DNA for the CDR3: TGCGCCAGCAGCCCTCGAGTTCCCTACAATGAGCAGTTCTTC. Translation gives CASSPRVPYNEQFF. The entire variable domain, with the rest obtained from reference TRBV5-1 and TRBJ2-1, is as follows: KAGVTQTPRYLIKTRGQQVTLSCSPISGHRSVSWYQQTPGQGLQFLFEYFSETQRNKGNFPGRFSGRQFSNSRSEMNVSTLELGDSALYLCASSPRVPYNEQFFGPGTRLTVL.

This clonotype was counted between two and nine times. The CDR3 loop reads CASSFYSLAVNNEQFF. CDR3 nucleotide sequence: TGTGCCAGCAGCTTCTATAGTCTAGCAGTTAACAATGAGCAGTTCTTC. The V gene is TRBV5-5, the J gene TRBJ2-1, with a weak D call TRBD2 (5 bases). Germline CDR1 and CDR2: SGHKS and YYEKEE (reference sequence). CDR3 size: 16 residues. Trimming took 2 bases from V and 5 from J, leaving 17 bases between them.

This clonotype was detected only a few times. This chain connects TRBV7-9 to TRBJ2-7, with a possible D match to TRBD2 (5 bases). This CDR3 contains 13 residues. Germline V lookup: CDR1 SEHNR, CDR2 FQNEAQ (reference sequence). V was trimmed by 0 bases and J by 11 bases, leaving 14 bases between them. This CDR3 is CASSLASGGSKYF. CDR3 in DNA: TGTGCCAGCAGCTTAGCTTCAGGTGGGAGCAAGTACTTC. The variable domain in full, completed from reference TRBV7-9 and TRBJ2-7, reads DTGVSQNPRHKITKRGQNVTFRCDPISEHNRLYWYRQTLGQGPEFLTYFQNEAQLEKSRLLSDRFSAERPKGSFSTLEIQRTEQGDSAMYLCASSLASGGSKYFGPGTRLTVT.

V and J are TRBV2 and TRBJ2-5; 13 positions match TRBD2. Per germline, CDR1 SNHLY and CDR2 FYNNEI. V lost 9 bases and J lost 5; bases outside the gene matches: 6. CDR3 length equals 14 residues. CDR3 DNA sequence: TGTGCCAGATGGACTAGCGGGAGATCTGAGACCCAGTACTTC. As protein: CARWTSGRSETQYF.

This clonotype was observed a handful of times. This sequence joins TRBV12-3 or TRBV12-4 and TRBJ2-7, with D unclear. Trimming cost V 8 bases and J 2 bases, with 16 bases left between them. The CDR3 totals 14 residues. This chain's CDR3 is CASRIGLHPYEQYF. The CDR3, as DNA: TGTGCCAGCCGAATTGGCCTTCATCCCTACGAGCAGTACTTC.

As DNA, the CDR3 is TGTGCCAGCAGTTCGAAACGCGGGACAGCGATAGAGCAGTACTTC. It specifies CASSSKRGTAIEQYF. The V call is TRBV5-5, the J call TRBJ2-7; a weak D match, TRBD1 (7 bases). Trimming left V 5 bases short and J 7 bases short, with 22 bases between. There are 15 residues in the CDR3. Germline V gives CDR1 SGHKS, CDR2 YYEKEE (reference sequence).

This clonotype was detected only a few times. This chain links TRBV7-9 with TRBJ2-5; D might be TRBD1 or TRBD2, each matching 5 bases. The CDR3 sequence is 16 residues long. Per the germline V gene, CDR1 is SEHNR and CDR2 is FQNEAQ (reference sequence). V shed 5 bases and J shed 0 bases, with 16 bases lying between them. CDR3 in DNA: TGTGCCAGCAGCCCATTCTCAGGGACCAACCAAGAGACCCAGTACTTC. It is translated as CASSPFSGTNQETQYF.

The rearrangement joins TRBV7-7 to TRBJ2-1; possible D gene TRBD2, 5 bases. Germline V gene data show CDR1 as SSHAT and CDR2 as FNYEAQ (reference sequence). CDR3 length: 14 residues. V shed 1 base and J shed 8 bases, with 12 bases lying between them. CDR3 amino acids: CASSLGAIGDEQFF. The DNA of the CDR3 is TGTGCCAGCAGCTTAGGGGCCATCGGGGATGAGCAGTTCTTC.

This clonotype has a count of ten or more. The chain's CDR3 is CSARTGLRSNEQFF. The DNA of the CDR3 is TGCAGCGCCAGGACAGGATTAAGAAGCAATGAGCAGTTCTTC. This chain links TRBV29-1 with TRBJ2-1, with 7 bases aligning to TRBD1. V shed 7 bases and J 6 bases; nucleotides not matched to a gene: 12. The CDR3 totals 14 residues. Germline V gene data show CDR1 as SQVTM and CDR2 as ANQGSEA.

V is TRBV12-3 or TRBV12-4 and J is TRBJ1-5; 9 bases line up with TRBD1. V lost 4 bases to trimming and J lost 4 bases; unmatched junction nucleotides: 14. The CDR3 totals 18 residues. The CDR3 is CASSSTRDREDGNQPQHF. DNA for the CDR3: TGTGCCAGCAGTTCGACCCGGGACAGGGAAGATGGGAATCAGCCCCAGCATTTT.